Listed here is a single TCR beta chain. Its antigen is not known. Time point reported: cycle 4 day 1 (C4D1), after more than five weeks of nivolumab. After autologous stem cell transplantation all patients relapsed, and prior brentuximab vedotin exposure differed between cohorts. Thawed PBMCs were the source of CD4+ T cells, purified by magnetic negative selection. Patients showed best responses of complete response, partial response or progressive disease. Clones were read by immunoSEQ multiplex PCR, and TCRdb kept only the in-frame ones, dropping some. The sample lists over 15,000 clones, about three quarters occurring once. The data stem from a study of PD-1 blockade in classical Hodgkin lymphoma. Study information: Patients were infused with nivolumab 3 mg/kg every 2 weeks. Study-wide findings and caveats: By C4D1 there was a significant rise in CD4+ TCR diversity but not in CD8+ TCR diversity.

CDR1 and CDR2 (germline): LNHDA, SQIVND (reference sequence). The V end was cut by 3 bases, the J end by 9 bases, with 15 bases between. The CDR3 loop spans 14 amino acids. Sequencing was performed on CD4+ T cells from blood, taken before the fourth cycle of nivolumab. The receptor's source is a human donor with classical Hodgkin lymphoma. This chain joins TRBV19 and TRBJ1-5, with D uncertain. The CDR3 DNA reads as TGTGCCAGTAGTATGGCGGGCGGTGGAAGGCCCCAGCATTTT. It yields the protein CASSMAGGGRPQHF.